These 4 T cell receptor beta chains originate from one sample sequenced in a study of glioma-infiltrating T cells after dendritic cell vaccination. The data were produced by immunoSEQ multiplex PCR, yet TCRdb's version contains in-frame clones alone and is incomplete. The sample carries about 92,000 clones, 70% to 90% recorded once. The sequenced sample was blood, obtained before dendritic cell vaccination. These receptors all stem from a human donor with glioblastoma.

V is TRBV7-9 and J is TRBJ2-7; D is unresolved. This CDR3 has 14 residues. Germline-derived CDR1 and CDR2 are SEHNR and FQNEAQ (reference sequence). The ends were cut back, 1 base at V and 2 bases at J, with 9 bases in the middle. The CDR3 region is CASSLGRGTYEQYF. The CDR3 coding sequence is TGTGCCAGCAGCTTAGGTAGAGGAACCTACGAGCAGTACTTC.

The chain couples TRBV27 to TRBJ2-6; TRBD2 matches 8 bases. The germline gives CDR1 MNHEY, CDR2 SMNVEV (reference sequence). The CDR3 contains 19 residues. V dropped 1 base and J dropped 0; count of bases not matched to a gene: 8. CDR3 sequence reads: CASSLWAGGSASGANVLTF. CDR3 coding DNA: TGTGCCAGCAGTTTATGGGCGGGGGGCAGCGCCTCTGGGGCCAACGTCCTGACTTTC.

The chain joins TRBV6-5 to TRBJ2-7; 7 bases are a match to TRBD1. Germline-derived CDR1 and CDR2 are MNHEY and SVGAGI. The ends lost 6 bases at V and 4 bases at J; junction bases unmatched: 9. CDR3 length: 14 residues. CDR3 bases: TGTGCCAGCAGGCCTGGGGACAGTCTGTACGAGCAGTACTTC. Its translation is CASRPGDSLYEQYF.

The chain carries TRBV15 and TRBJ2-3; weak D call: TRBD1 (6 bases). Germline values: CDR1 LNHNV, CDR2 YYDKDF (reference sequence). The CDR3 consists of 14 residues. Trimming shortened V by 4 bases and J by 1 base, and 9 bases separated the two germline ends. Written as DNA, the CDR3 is TGTGCCACCAGCATTGGGGGCGGCACAGATACGCAGTATTTT. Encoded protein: CATSIGGGTDTQYF.